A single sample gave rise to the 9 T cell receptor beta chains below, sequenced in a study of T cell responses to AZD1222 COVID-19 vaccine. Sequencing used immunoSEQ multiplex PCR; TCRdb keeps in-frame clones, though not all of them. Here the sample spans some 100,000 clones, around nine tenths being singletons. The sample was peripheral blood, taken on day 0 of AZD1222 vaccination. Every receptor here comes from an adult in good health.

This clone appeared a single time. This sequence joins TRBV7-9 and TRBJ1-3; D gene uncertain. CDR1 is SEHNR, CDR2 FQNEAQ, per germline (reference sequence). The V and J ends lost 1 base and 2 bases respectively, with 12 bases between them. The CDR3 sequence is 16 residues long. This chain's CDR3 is CASSLVGQRAGNTIYF. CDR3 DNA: TGTGCCAGCAGCTTAGTTGGCCAGCGCGCTGGAAACACCATATATTTT. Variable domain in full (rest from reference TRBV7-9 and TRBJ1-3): DTGVSQNPRHKITKRGQNVTFRCDPISEHNRLYWYRQTLGQGPEFLTYFQNEAQLEKSRLLSDRFSAERPKGSFSTLEIQRTEQGDSAMYLCASSLVGQRAGNTIYFGEGSWLTVV.

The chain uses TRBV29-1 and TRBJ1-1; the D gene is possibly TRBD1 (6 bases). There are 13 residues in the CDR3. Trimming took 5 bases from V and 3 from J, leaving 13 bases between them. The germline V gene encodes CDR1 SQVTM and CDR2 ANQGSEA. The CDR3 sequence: CSVTPSGDTEAFF. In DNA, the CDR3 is TGCAGCGTTACCCCCTCAGGGGACACTGAAGCTTTCTTT.

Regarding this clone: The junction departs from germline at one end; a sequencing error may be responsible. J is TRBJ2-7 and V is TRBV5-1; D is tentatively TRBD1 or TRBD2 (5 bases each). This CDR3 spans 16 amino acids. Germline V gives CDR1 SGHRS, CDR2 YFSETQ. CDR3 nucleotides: TGCCCCAGTAGCTCCAAGGGGCGGGTTATAGAGTACGAGCAGTACTTC. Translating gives CPSSSKGRVIEYEQYF.

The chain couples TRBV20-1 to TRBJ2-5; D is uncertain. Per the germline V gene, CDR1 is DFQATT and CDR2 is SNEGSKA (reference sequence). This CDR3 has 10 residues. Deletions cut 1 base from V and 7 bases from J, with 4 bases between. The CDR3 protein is CSARVATQYF. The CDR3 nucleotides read TGCAGTGCTAGAGTTGCGACCCAGTACTTC.

CDR3 region: CASSQGLAEPYEQYF. CDR3 nucleotides: TGTGCCAGCAGCCAGGGACTAGCGGAACCCTACGAGCAGTACTTC. The V gene is TRBV4-2, the J gene TRBJ2-7; TRBD2 matches at 11 bases. CDR3 length: 15 residues. Trimming removed 3 bases from V and 2 bases from J; junction bases left unmatched: 3. Germline CDR1 and CDR2: LGHNA and YNFKEQ.

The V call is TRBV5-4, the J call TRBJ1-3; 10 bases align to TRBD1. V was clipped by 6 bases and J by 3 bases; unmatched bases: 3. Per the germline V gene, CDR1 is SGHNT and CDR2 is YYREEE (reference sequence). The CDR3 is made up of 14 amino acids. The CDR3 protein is CASTRDRGGNTIYF. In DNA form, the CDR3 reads TGTGCCAGCACCCGGGACAGGGGTGGAAACACCATATATTTT.

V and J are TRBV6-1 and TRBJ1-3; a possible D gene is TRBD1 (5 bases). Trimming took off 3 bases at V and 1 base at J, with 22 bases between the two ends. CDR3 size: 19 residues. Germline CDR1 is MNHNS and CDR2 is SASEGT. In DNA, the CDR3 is TGTGCCAGCAGTGAGAAGAAACGGGGCAGGGCTATATCTGGAAACACCATATATTTT. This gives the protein CASSEKKRGRAISGNTIYF.

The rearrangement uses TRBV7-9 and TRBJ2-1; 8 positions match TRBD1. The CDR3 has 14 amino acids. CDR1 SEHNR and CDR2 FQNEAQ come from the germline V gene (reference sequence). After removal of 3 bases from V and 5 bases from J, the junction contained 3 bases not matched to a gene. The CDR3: CASSFGQGHNEQFF. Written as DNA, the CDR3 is TGTGCCAGCAGCTTCGGACAGGGCCACAATGAGCAGTTCTTC.

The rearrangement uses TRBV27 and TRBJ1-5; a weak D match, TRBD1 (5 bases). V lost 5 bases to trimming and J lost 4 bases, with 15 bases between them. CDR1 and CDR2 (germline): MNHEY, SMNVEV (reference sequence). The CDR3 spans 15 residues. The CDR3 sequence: CASSPIDSYNQPQHF. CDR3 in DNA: TGTGCCAGCAGTCCTATCGACAGTTATAATCAGCCCCAGCATTTT.